Detailed here is one T cell receptor beta chain. Its antigen remains unidentified. These data come from a study of radiotherapy plus CTLA-4 blockade in lung cancer. Overall study: Among patients, more than 15% showed objective responses, and 30% to 35% had disease control. Overall study findings and caveats: There was expansion of tumor-derived TCR clones in blood after radiotherapy plus ipilimumab. The authors reported that early blood T cell clone dynamics, with interferon-beta, best predicted response.

The assay was immunoSEQ multiplex PCR, and TCRdb's table has in-frame clones only and misses some. This sample has over 50,000 clones, with around 85% found just once. This specimen consisted of peripheral blood, obtained from a patient treated with radiotherapy plus ipilimumab. The clonotype was recovered from a human donor with non-small cell lung cancer who had a partial response to radiotherapy plus ipilimumab.

The CDR3 DNA reads TGTGCCAGCAGCTTCTTAAAGGCGAGGGGGGAGCTGTTTTTT. Translating it yields CASSFLKARGELFF. V usage is TRBV11-2 and J usage is TRBJ2-2; D not resolved. The germline V and J ends were trimmed by 3 bases and 8 bases, with 13 bases remaining between them. CDR3 length equals 14 residues. The germline V gene has CDR1 SGHAT and CDR2 FQNNGV.